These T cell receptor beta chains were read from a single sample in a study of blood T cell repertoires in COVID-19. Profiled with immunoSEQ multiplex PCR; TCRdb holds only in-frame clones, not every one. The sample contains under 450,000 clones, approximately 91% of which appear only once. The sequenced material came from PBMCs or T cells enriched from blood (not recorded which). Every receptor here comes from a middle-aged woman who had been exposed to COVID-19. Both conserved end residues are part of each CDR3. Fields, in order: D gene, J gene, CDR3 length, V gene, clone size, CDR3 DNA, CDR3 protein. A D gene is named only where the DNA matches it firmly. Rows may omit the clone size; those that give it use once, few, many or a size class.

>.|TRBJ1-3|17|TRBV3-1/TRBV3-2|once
TGTGCCAGCAGCCAAGATTCCCTTGCGGCGAAGAGAAACACCATATATTTT
CASSQDSLAAKRNTIYF
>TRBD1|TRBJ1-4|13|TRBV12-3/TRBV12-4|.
TGTGCCAGCAGCTCGGACAGGGGACGCGAACTGTTTTTT
CASSSDRGRELFF
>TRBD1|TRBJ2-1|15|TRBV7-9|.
TGTGCCAGCAGCCGCCGGGACAGAACCTACAATGAGCAGTTCTTC
CASSRRDRTYNEQFF
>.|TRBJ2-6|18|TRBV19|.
TGTGCCAGTAGTATATCCACCGGATACAGCTCTGGGGCCAACGTCCTGACTTTC
CASSISTGYSSGANVLTF
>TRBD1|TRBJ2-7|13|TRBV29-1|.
TGCAGCGTTGAAAGGGACAGGGCTTCCGAGCAGTACTTC
CSVERDRASEQYF
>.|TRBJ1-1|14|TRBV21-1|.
TGTGCCAGCAGCAGGGTCGCGAGGATCCCTGAAGCTTTCTTT
CASSRVARIPEAFF
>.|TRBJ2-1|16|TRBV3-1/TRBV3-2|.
TGTGCCAGCAGCCGCCTAGGGGCCTTCTCCTACAATGAGCAGTTCTTC
CASSRLGAFSYNEQFF
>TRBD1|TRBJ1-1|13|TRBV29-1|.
TGCAGCGTTCCCTTGGGACAGGGATCGCCGGCTTTCTTT
CSVPLGQGSPAFF
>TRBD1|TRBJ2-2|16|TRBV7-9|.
TGTGCCAGCAGCTTGGGGGGGACAGGGACCACCGGGGAGCTGTTTTTT
CASSLGGTGTTGELFF
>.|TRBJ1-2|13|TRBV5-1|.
TGCGCCAGCAGCGTTGACATTTCCTATGGCTACACCTTC
CASSVDISYGYTF
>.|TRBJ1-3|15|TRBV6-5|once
TGTGCCAGCAGCCAGGGGACCTACTCTGGAAACACCATATATTTT
CASSQGTYSGNTIYF
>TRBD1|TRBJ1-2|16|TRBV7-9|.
TGTGCCAGCAGCTTTGCAGGGGGTGGTCCAAACTATGGCTACACCTTC
CASSFAGGGPNYGYTF
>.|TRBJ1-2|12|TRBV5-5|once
TGTGCCAGCAGCTTGGCCCTCTATGGCTACACCTTC
CASSLALYGYTF
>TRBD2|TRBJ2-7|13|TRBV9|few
TGTGCCAGCAGCGGGACTAGCGGGGGGAAGCACTACTTC
CASSGTSGGKHYF
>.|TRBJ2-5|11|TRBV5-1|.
TGCGCCAGCAGCTCCGAGGGGACCCAGTACTTC
CASSSEGTQYF
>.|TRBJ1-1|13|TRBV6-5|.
TGTGCCAGCAGTACGGGGGGGAACACTGAAGCTTTCTTT
CASSTGGNTEAFF
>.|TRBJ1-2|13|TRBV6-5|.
TGTGCCAGCTCCTATCGAGCTAACTATGGCTACACCTTC
CASSYRANYGYTF
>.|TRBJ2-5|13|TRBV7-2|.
TGTGCCAGCAGCTACCGCCCAGGGGAGACCCAGTACTTC
CASSYRPGETQYF
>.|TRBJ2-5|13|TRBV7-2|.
TGTGCCAGCAGCTTAGTCGGGGGTGAGACCCAGTACTTC
CASSLVGGETQYF
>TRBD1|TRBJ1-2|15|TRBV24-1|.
TGTGCCACCAGTGATTCGGACAGGATAGACTATGGCTACACCTTC
CATSDSDRIDYGYTF
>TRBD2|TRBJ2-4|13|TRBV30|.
TGTGCCTGGAGTTTAAAAGCGGGAGACATTCAGTACTTC
CAWSLKAGDIQYF
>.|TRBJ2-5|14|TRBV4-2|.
TGTGCCAGCAGCCAAGGCCTAGCTGGCGAGACCCAGTACTTC
CASSQGLAGETQYF
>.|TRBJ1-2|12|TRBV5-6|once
TGTGCCAGCAGCTTCGAGGAGCATGGCTACACCTTC
CASSFEEHGYTF
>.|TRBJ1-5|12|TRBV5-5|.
TGTGCCAGCAGCCCACACGGGGGGCCCCAGCATTTT
CASSPHGGPQHF
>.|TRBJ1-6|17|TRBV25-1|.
TGTGCCAGCAGCGGGGGTAGGGTACGGCTAAATAATTCACCCCTCCACTTT
CASSGGRVRLNNSPLHF
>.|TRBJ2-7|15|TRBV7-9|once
TGTGCCAGCAGCTCAAGCCGGGACTCCATCTACGAGCAGTACTTC
CASSSSRDSIYEQYF
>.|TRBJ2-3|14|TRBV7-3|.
TGTGCCAGCAGCTTAAGAGCTAGCACAGATACGCAGTATTTT
CASSLRASTDTQYF
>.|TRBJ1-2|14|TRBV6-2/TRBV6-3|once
TGTGCCAGCAGTTACTTCCCAGGGAATTATGGCTACACCTTC
CASSYFPGNYGYTF
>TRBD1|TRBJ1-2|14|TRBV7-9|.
TGTGCCAGCAGCCCCTGGGACAGAGGACAGGGCTACACCTTC
CASSPWDRGQGYTF
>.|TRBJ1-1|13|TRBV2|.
TGTGCCAGCAGTCTAAGACAGAACACTGAAGCTTTCTTT
CASSLRQNTEAFF
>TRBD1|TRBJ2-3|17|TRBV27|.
TGTGCCAGCACAAAACGGGGGCAGGGGGCGGTTGGTGATACGCAGTATTTT
CASTKRGQGAVGDTQYF